The 32 T cell receptor beta chains in this list originate from one sample, sequenced in a study of CD8 T cells in Susac syndrome. cDNA came from about 0.51 to 1 ug RNA primed by random hexamers. TCRdb re-called the immunoSEQ multiplex PCR reads through MiXCR, storing one row per CDR3 protein. The data contain 350,000 to 550,000 distinct CDR3 sequences, approximately 89% of them singletons. What was sequenced was CD8+ T cells from PBMCs. The receptors come from a human donor with multiple sclerosis.

This clonotype was seen a few times. The rearrangement joins TRBV27 to TRBJ1-2; possible D gene TRBD1, 5 bases. CDR1 and CDR2 from the germline V gene are MNHEY and SMNVEV (reference sequence). This CDR3 has 13 amino acids. V was cut by 3 bases and J by 5 bases, with 10 bases left in between. CDR3 sequence: CASSLGGGYGYTF. The CDR3 coding sequence is TGTGCCAGCAGTTTGGGGGGGGGTTATGGCTACACCTTC.

J is TRBJ1-3 and V is TRBV7-9, with D uncertain. The CDR3 has 14 residues. Germline V gene lookup returns CDR1 SEHNR and CDR2 FQNEAQ (reference sequence). V was trimmed by 10 bases and J by 4 bases, leaving 17 bases between them. The CDR3 spells CATNFPSSGNTIYF. DNA for the CDR3: TGTGCCACTAACTTTCCCTCCTCGGGAAACACCATATATTTT.

The V call is TRBV12-3 or TRBV12-4, the J call TRBJ1-4; D remains ambiguous. Trimming took off 6 bases at V and 7 bases at J, with 15 bases between the two ends. This CDR3 is built from 14 residues. The CDR3 DNA reads as TGTGCCAGCAGCGCTCGGGGAGTAGGTGAAAAACTGTTTTTT. This codes for CASSARGVGEKLFF.

The table lists this clonotype with a few counts. CDR3 region: CASSQVAGDPSFSYEQYF. The CDR3, as DNA: TGTGCCAGCAGCCAAGTAGCAGGGGATCCATCTTTCTCCTACGAGCAGTACTTC. The J gene is TRBJ2-7, the V gene TRBV4-2, with a tentative D call TRBD1 (6 bases). Per germline, CDR1 LGHNA and CDR2 YNFKEQ. Trimming left V 1 base short and J 0 bases short, with 19 bases between. The CDR3 is 18 amino acids.

The chain uses TRBV27 and TRBJ1-3; perhaps TRBD1 as D (6 bases). Trimming took off 2 bases at V and 4 bases at J, with 12 bases between the two ends. CDR1 and CDR2 (germline): MNHEY, SMNVEV (reference sequence). The CDR3 has 15 residues. The CDR3 loop reads CASSLAPDRGNTIYF. The CDR3 DNA is TGTGCCAGCAGTTTAGCCCCAGACAGGGGAAACACCATATATTTT.

This clonotype came up once. This sequence joins TRBV5-1 and TRBJ2-1, with 13 bases matching TRBD2. Germline CDR1 is SGHRS and CDR2 is YFSETQ. The V segment lost 3 bases and the J segment 7 bases; nucleotides outside the gene matches: 10. The CDR3 loop spans 17 amino acids. CDR3: CASSSGWTSGSENEQFF. The CDR3 DNA reads TGCGCCAGCAGCTCGGGTTGGACTAGCGGGAGTGAAAATGAGCAGTTCTTC.

Concerning this clonotype itself: At one of its ends the junction is not consistent with the germline gene, which may arise from a read error. The rearrangement uses TRBV6-5 and TRBJ1-1, with D possibly TRBD1 on 5 matching bases. Germline assignment: CDR1 MNHEY and CDR2 SVGAGI. This CDR3 has 15 residues. As DNA, the CDR3 is TGTGCCAGCAGGGGCCGGGACTTTTTGAAGACTGAAGCTTTCTTT. As protein: CASRGRDFLKTEAFF.

V and J are TRBV6-5 and TRBJ2-1; 10 bases are shared with TRBD2. V lost 0 bases, J lost 0 bases, and 2 bases stayed unmatched. The CDR3 runs to 17 residues. Germline V gene sequence: CDR1 MNHEY, CDR2 SVGAGI. The CDR3 loop reads CASSYSLAGVSYNEQFF. CDR3 DNA sequence: TGTGCCAGCAGTTACTCTCTAGCGGGGGTCTCCTACAATGAGCAGTTCTTC.

This clonotype came up a few times. CDR3: CASRSLIDTQYF. CDR3 sequence (DNA): TGTGCCAGCAGATCCTTGATAGATACGCAGTATTTT. This chain links TRBV6-1 with TRBJ2-3; D not resolved. The length of the CDR3 is 12 residues. Deletions cut 6 bases from V and 5 bases from J, with 9 bases between. CDR1 is MNHNS and CDR2 is SASEGT in the germline V gene.

This chain links TRBV7-9 with TRBJ1-2, with D unclear. CDR3 length: 14 residues. Per the germline V gene, CDR1 is SEHNR and CDR2 is FQNEAQ (reference sequence). Trimming removed 3 bases at V and 0 bases at J, with 8 bases between. CDR3 amino acids: CASSLPGANYGYTF. CDR3 coding DNA: TGTGCCAGCAGCTTGCCCGGAGCTAACTATGGCTACACCTTC.

The CDR3 protein is CASSLAKLAKSSDTQYF. Here the CDR3 DNA reads TGTGCCAGCAGCTTAGCCAAACTAGCGAAGAGCTCAGATACGCAGTATTTT. The gene calls are TRBV11-2 and TRBJ2-3, with 7 bases lining up with TRBD2. This CDR3 comprises 17 residues. The trim removed 1 base at V and 4 bases at J, leaving 11 bases unmatched. Per germline, CDR1 SGHAT and CDR2 FQNNGV. The complete variable domain, with remaining parts taken from reference TRBV11-2 and TRBJ2-3, reads EAGVAQSPRYKIIEKRQSVAFWCNPISGHATLYWYQQILGQGPKLLIQFQNNGVVDDSQLPKDRFSAERLKGVDSTLKIQPAKLEDSAVYLCASSLAKLAKSSDTQYFGPGTRLTVL.

The V gene is TRBV7-6, the J gene TRBJ2-4; 7 bases are a match to TRBD2. Germline CDR1 reads SGHVS; CDR2 reads FNYEAQ. V lost 1 base and J lost 6; bases outside the gene matches: 9. The CDR3 has 16 amino acids. As DNA, the CDR3 is TGTGCCAGCAGCTTAGATCTTGGACTAGTTGGAAACATTCAGTACTTC. Encoded protein: CASSLDLGLVGNIQYF.

This chain joins TRBV6-1 and TRBJ2-1; the D gene is possibly TRBD2 (6 bases). The germline V gene encodes CDR1 MNHNS and CDR2 SASEGT. CDR3 size: 16 residues. The V gene lost 6 bases and the J gene lost 4 bases, with 19 bases spanning the gap. CDR3 amino acids: CASSLFAGSGYNEQFF. For the CDR3, the DNA is TGTGCCAGCAGCCTTTTTGCGGGAAGCGGATACAATGAGCAGTTCTTC.

J is TRBJ2-1 and V is TRBV19; 8 bases line up with TRBD2. Germline CDR1 reads LNHDA; CDR2 reads SQIVND (reference sequence). V lost 7 bases and J lost 8; bases outside the gene matches: 7. The CDR3 loop spans 13 amino acids. The CDR3 region has the DNA TGTGCCAGTAAACTAGCGGAGGGGGATGAGCAGTTCTTC. It codes for CASKLAEGDEQFF.

V and J are TRBV29-1 and TRBJ1-1; 10 positions agree with TRBD1. Trimming removed 8 bases from V and 5 bases from J; junction bases left unmatched: 5. The CDR3 loop spans 12 amino acids. CDR1 SQVTM and CDR2 ANQGSEA come from the germline V gene. The CDR3 DNA reads as TGCAGCATCTGGACAGGGGGGACTGAAGCTTTCTTT. Protein product: CSIWTGGTEAFF.

V usage is TRBV4-1 and J usage is TRBJ2-7; TRBD1 is a possible D gene (5 bases). The germline V gene encodes CDR1 MGHRA and CDR2 YSYEKL. The CDR3 extends over 13 amino acids. With 0 bases removed from V and 8 bases from J, the gap between germline ends came to 11 bases. The CDR3 DNA sequence: TGCGCCAGCAGCCAAGACCTAGGGGTGCAGCAGTACTTC. Its protein is CASSQDLGVQQYF.

The chain combines TRBV10-3 with TRBJ2-7, with a weak D call TRBD2 (6 bases). Germline V CDR1 and CDR2: ENHRY, SYGVKD. The length of the CDR3 is 16 residues. Trimming took off 2 bases at V and 1 base at J, with 15 bases between the two ends. CDR3 coding DNA: TGTGCCATCAGTGAGACGGGGGAGAGGGTGTCCTACGAGCAGTACTTC. This gives the protein CAISETGERVSYEQYF.

This clonotype occurred a few times. V usage is TRBV28 and J usage is TRBJ2-7, with D possibly called TRBD1 or TRBD2 (5 bases each). CDR3 length: 13 residues. The V gene lost 10 bases and the J gene lost 6 bases, with 19 bases spanning the gap. Germline V gene sequence: CDR1 MDHEN, CDR2 SYDVKM. CDR3 residues: CATGRVVEGEQYF. CDR3 in DNA: TGTGCCACGGGGCGGGTGGTCGAGGGCGAGCAGTACTTC.

DNA for the CDR3: TGTGCCAGTACCCTAGCTGCAGGAAGCTCCTACAATGAGCAGTTCTTC. As protein: CASTLAAGSSYNEQFF. The gene calls are TRBV19 and TRBJ2-1; the D gene is possibly TRBD2 (5 bases). CDR1 and CDR2 (germline): LNHDA, SQIVND (reference sequence). V was cut by 7 bases and J by 0 bases, with 16 bases left in between. CDR3 length equals 16 residues.

The V gene is TRBV5-6, the J gene TRBJ2-7; D ambiguous. Trimming pared 0 bases from V and 3 bases from J, leaving 16 bases between. This CDR3 has 16 amino acids. CDR1 is SGHDT and CDR2 is YYEEEE in the germline V gene. CDR3 in DNA: TGTGCCAGCAGCTTGGGGTCCCTACAACATGTCTACGAGCAGTACTTC. Translating it yields CASSLGSLQHVYEQYF.

This clonotype was detected only a few times. V gene TRBV27 combines with J gene TRBJ1-1; TRBD1 agrees at 7 bases. Germline V gene lookup returns CDR1 MNHEY and CDR2 SMNVEV (reference sequence). CDR3 length: 11 amino acids. The trim removed 10 bases at V and 5 bases at J, leaving 4 bases unmatched. CDR3 region: CATSQGTEAFF. DNA for the CDR3: TGTGCCACCTCACAGGGGACTGAAGCTTTCTTT.

The genes are TRBV6-2 or TRBV6-3 and TRBJ2-1; TRBD1 aligns across 7 bases. Per germline, CDR1 MNHEY and CDR2 SVGEGT. The junction had 13 bases not matched to a gene; V was cut back by 0 bases and J by 5 bases. This CDR3 comprises 18 residues. This CDR3 is CASSYSIRTGSTNNEQFF. The CDR3 bases are TGTGCCAGCAGTTACTCAATCAGGACAGGTTCAACGAACAATGAGCAGTTCTTC.

The rearrangement joins TRBV6-5 to TRBJ1-1; perhaps TRBD1 as D (6 bases). Germline values: CDR1 MNHEY, CDR2 SVGAGI. The CDR3 extends over 14 amino acids. Trimming left V 6 bases short and J 4 bases short, with 15 bases between. The CDR3 protein is CASSPGAGATEAFF. CDR3 nucleotide sequence: TGTGCCAGCAGCCCGGGGGCCGGGGCCACTGAAGCTTTCTTT.

The genes are TRBV5-5 and TRBJ2-1; the D gene is possibly TRBD2 (6 bases). This CDR3 comprises 14 residues. Germline assignment: CDR1 SGHKS and CDR2 YYEKEE (reference sequence). V lost 0 bases to trimming and J lost 5 bases, with 9 bases between them. The CDR3 DNA reads TGTGCCAGCAGCTTGGGACTAGTCGACAATGAGCAGTTCTTC. This translates into CASSLGLVDNEQFF.

The chain is built from TRBV10-3 and TRBJ2-1; 8 positions agree with TRBD2. The trim removed 0 bases at V and 5 bases at J, leaving 3 bases unmatched. The CDR3 covers 15 residues. Looked up from germline, CDR1 is ENHRY and CDR2 is SYGVKD. CDR3 in amino acids: CAISESGLADNEQFF. The CDR3 nucleotides are TGTGCCATCAGTGAGTCAGGACTAGCCGACAATGAGCAGTTCTTC.

V usage is TRBV10-2 and J usage is TRBJ2-7; D is undetermined. V shed 6 bases and J shed 2 bases, with 8 bases lying between them. The CDR3 has 12 residues. Germline CDR1 reads WSHSY; CDR2 reads SAAADI. The CDR3 here is CASSHTPYEQYF. CDR3 bases: TGCGCCAGCAGCCACACGCCCTACGAGCAGTACTTC.

The CDR3 reads CASSPGPESTGELFF. The CDR3 nucleotides are TGCGCCAGCAGCCCTGGACCCGAGTCCACCGGGGAGCTGTTTTTT. V is TRBV4-1 and J is TRBJ2-2; D gene ambiguous. The CDR3 sequence is 15 residues long. Germline CDR1 MGHRA, CDR2 YSYEKL. V was cut by 4 bases and J by 4 bases, with 13 bases left in between.

The chain has TRBV27 and TRBJ2-1; D might be TRBD2 (6 bases). Germline lookup yields CDR1 MNHEY and CDR2 SMNVEV (reference sequence). The CDR3 contains 14 residues. With 5 bases removed from V and 3 bases from J, the gap between germline ends came to 11 bases. The CDR3 loop reads CASSTGLLYNEQFF. The DNA of the CDR3 is TGTGCCAGCAGTACCGGACTACTCTACAATGAGCAGTTCTTC.

The chain links TRBV30 to TRBJ1-5; D is perhaps TRBD1 (5 bases). The V gene lost 2 bases and the J gene lost 2 bases, with 10 bases spanning the gap. The germline CDR1 and CDR2 sequences are GTSNPN and SVGIG (reference sequence). This CDR3 region has 14 residues. The CDR3: CAWSSGHGNQPQHF. As DNA, the CDR3 is TGTGCCTGGAGTTCAGGGCACGGCAATCAGCCCCAGCATTTT.

V usage is TRBV14 and J usage is TRBJ2-7; D is uncertain. The CDR3 has 13 residues. V was clipped by 0 bases and J by 4 bases, with 7 bases between them. Germline V gives CDR1 SGHDN, CDR2 FVKESK. CDR3 protein: CASSQDWNYEQYF. In DNA form, the CDR3 reads TGTGCCAGCAGCCAAGATTGGAATTACGAGCAGTACTTC. The entire variable domain, with the rest obtained from reference TRBV14 and TRBJ2-7, is as follows: EAGVTQFPSHSVIEKGQTVTLRCDPISGHDNLYWYRRVMGKEIKFLLHFVKESKQDESGMPNNRFLAERTGGTYSTLKVQPAELEDSGVYFCASSQDWNYEQYFGPGTRLTVT.

The chain employs TRBV6-5 and TRBJ2-1, with 10 nucleotides matching TRBD2. The CDR3 has 15 amino acids. Germline assignment: CDR1 MNHEY and CDR2 SVGAGI. V gave up 5 bases and J gave up 3 bases; unmatched junction bases: 4. The CDR3 is CASSPLAGDYNEQFF. CDR3 in DNA: TGTGCCAGCAGTCCCCTAGCGGGAGACTACAATGAGCAGTTCTTC.

This clonotype has a single count. At one end, the junction sequence differs from germline, possibly due to a read error. The chain couples TRBV12-3 or TRBV12-4 to TRBJ1-5, with a weak D call TRBD1 (6 bases). The CDR3 consists of 14 residues. The CDR3 here is CASSLEEGGKAHHF. Here the CDR3 DNA reads TGTGCCAGCAGTTTAGAAGAGGGGGGAAAGGCCCATCATTTT.